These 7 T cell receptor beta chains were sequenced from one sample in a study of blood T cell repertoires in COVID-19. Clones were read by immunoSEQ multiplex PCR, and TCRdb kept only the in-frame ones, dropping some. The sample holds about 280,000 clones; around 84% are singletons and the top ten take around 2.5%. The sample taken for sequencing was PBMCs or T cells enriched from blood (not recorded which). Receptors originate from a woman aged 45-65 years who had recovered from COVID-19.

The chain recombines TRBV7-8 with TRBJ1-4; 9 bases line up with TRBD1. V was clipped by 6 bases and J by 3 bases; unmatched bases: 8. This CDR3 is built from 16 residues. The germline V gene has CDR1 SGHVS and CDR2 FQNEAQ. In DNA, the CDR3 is TGTGCCAGCAGTTCGGACAGGGGAATGGCTAATGAAAAACTGTTTTTT. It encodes CASSSDRGMANEKLFF.

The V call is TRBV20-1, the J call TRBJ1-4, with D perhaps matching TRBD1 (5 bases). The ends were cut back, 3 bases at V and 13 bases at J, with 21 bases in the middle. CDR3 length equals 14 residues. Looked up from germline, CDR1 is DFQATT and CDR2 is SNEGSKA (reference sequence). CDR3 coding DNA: TGCAGTGCTAGTCGGATTCGCTCCGACAGAGGACTGTTTTTT. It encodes CSASRIRSDRGLFF.

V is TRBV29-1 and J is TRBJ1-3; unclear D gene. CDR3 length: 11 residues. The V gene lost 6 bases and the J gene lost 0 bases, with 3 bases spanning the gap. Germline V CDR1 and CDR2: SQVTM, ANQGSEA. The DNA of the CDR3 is TGCAGCGTGGCCTCTGGAAACACCATATATTTT. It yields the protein CSVASGNTIYF.

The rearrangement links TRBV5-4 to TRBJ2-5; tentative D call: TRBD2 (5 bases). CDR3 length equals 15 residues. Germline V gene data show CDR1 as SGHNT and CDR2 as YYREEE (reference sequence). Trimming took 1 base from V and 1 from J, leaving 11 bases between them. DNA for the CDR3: TGTGCCAGCAGCTTGATTTCTAGCAGCCAAGAGACCCAGTACTTC. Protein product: CASSLISSSQETQYF.

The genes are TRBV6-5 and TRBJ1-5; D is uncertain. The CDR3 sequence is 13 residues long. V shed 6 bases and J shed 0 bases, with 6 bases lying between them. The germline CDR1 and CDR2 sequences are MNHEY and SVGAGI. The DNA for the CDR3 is TGTGCCAGCAGGCTAAATAGCAATCAGCCCCAGCATTTT. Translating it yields CASRLNSNQPQHF.

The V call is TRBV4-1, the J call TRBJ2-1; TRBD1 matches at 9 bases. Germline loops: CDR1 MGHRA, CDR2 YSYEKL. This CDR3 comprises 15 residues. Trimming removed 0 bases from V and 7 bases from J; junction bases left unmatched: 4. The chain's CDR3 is CASSQEQGARNEQFF. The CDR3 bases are TGCGCCAGCAGCCAAGAACAGGGGGCGCGGAATGAGCAGTTCTTC.

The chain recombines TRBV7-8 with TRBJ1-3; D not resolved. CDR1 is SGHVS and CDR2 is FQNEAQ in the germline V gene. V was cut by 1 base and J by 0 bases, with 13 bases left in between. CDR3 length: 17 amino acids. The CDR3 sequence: CASSLGVGLYSGNTIYF. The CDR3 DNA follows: TGTGCCAGCAGCTTAGGAGTCGGACTGTACTCTGGAAACACCATATATTTT.